The 30 T cell receptor beta chains below come from one sample, sequenced in a study of shared clonotypes between healthy human individuals. Only in-frame clones appear in the TCRdb table, and some are missing; sequencing was by immunoSEQ multiplex PCR. The sample has 2 million to 2.5 million clones, 85% to 95% seen once. Sequencing input: naive CD4+ T cells sorted from blood. Subset defined: CD45RA+ positively selected. These receptors originate from a man younger than 30 in good health.

The rearrangement links TRBV5-1 to TRBJ2-5; 8 nucleotides align to TRBD1. The CDR3 has 15 amino acids. Germline lookup yields CDR1 SGHRS and CDR2 YFSETQ. Germline trimming cut 0 bases from V and 6 bases from J; bases unmatched to any gene: 7. As DNA, the CDR3 is TGCGCCAGCAGCTTGGGACAGGGGCAGGGGAAGACCCAGTACTTC. This sequence encodes CASSLGQGQGKTQYF.

A word on this clone: The sample carries other DNA sequences with the same CDR3. The chain employs TRBV27 and TRBJ1-5; D is unresolved. The CDR3 is made up of 14 amino acids. Germline CDR1 and CDR2: MNHEY and SMNVEV (reference sequence). The V gene lost 3 bases and the J gene lost 0 bases, with 6 bases spanning the gap. CDR3 amino acids: CASSFGSSNQPQHF. The CDR3 coding sequence is TGTGCCAGCAGTTTCGGCAGTAGCAATCAGCCCCAGCATTTT.

This clone turned up a few times. The chain is built from TRBV30 and TRBJ1-1; D remains unclear. The CDR3 runs 12 residues. Germline lookup yields CDR1 GTSNPN and CDR2 SVGIG (reference sequence). V was clipped by 3 bases and J by 5 bases, with 10 bases between them. CDR3 amino acids: CAWRAIGTEAFF. DNA of the CDR3: TGTGCCTGGAGGGCAATTGGGACTGAAGCTTTCTTT.

This clone was detected once. V and J are TRBV5-1 and TRBJ2-5; TRBD2 agrees at 9 bases. Germline CDR1 is SGHRS and CDR2 is YFSETQ. Trimming took 4 bases from V and 4 from J; bases not matched to a gene: 8. This CDR3 has 15 amino acids. In DNA form, the CDR3 reads TGCGCCAGCAGCATTATAGCGGGAGCGGGAGAGACCCAGTACTTC. This encodes CASSIIAGAGETQYF.

J is TRBJ2-7 and V is TRBV27; 10 nucleotides line up with TRBD2. The CDR3 runs 15 residues. With V trimmed by 7 bases and J by 0 bases, 6 bases remained unmatched. Germline-derived CDR1 and CDR2 are MNHEY and SMNVEV (reference sequence). CDR3 nucleotide sequence: TGTGCCAGCACTAGGACTAGCGGCAGCTCCTACGAGCAGTACTTC. Translating gives CASTRTSGSSYEQYF.

This chain links TRBV5-6 with TRBJ2-6; possible D gene TRBD2, 5 bases. CDR1 is SGHDT, CDR2 YYEEEE, per germline. The V end was cut by 0 bases, the J end by 2 bases, with 9 bases between. The CDR3 spans 16 residues. The CDR3: CASSLGAGAGANVLTF. In DNA, the CDR3 is TGTGCCAGCAGCTTGGGGGCCGGGGCTGGGGCCAACGTCCTGACTTTC.

This clone showed up many times. V usage is TRBV5-1 and J usage is TRBJ2-7; TRBD2 matches at 8 bases. Germline lookup yields CDR1 SGHRS and CDR2 YFSETQ. Trimming cost V 0 bases and J 12 bases; bases outside gene matches: 14. The CDR3 consists of 15 residues. CDR3 DNA sequence: TGCGCCAGCAGCTTGGCCGTCGACACCGGGAGGGAAAGGTACTTC. Protein sequence: CASSLAVDTGRERYF.

CDR3 amino acids: CASSLGQVVNPEAFF. Here the CDR3 DNA reads TGTGCCAGCAGCCTGGGACAGGTAGTCAACCCTGAAGCTTTCTTT. The chain joins TRBV5-6 to TRBJ1-1, with 8 positions matching TRBD1. The CDR3 consists of 15 residues. The J segment lost 6 bases and the V segment lost 4 bases, leaving 11 bases of the junction unmatched. Looked up from germline, CDR1 is SGHDT and CDR2 is YYEEEE. Full variable domain (outside the CDR3, taken from reference TRBV5-6 and TRBJ1-1): DAGVTQSPTHLIKTRGQQVTLRCSPKSGHDTVSWYQQALGQGPQFIFQYYEEEERQRGNFPDRFSGHQFPNYSSELNVNALLLGDSALYLCASSLGQVVNPEAFFGQGTRLTVV.

The chain is built from TRBV7-9 and TRBJ2-5; TRBD1 matches 10 bases. This CDR3 contains 17 residues. Germline CDR1 is SEHNR and CDR2 is FQNEAQ (reference sequence). Trimming took 3 bases from V and 2 from J; bases not matched to a gene: 9. In DNA, the CDR3 is TGTGCCAGCAGCTTGGTAGGGGACAGGGGATTTCAAGAGACCCAGTACTTC. Its protein product is CASSLVGDRGFQETQYF.

This chain joins TRBV29-1 and TRBJ1-2; D may be TRBD1 (5 bases). The length of the CDR3 is 12 residues. Trimming took 7 bases from V and 8 from J, leaving 17 bases between them. Germline V gene lookup returns CDR1 SQVTM and CDR2 ANQGSEA. Written as DNA, the CDR3 is TGCAGCGCGTGGGCCCAGGGTGAAGGCTACACCTTC. Encoded protein: CSAWAQGEGYTF.

The chain uses TRBV10-3 and TRBJ2-5; 9 bases agree with TRBD1. This CDR3 region has 14 residues. Per the germline V gene, CDR1 is ENHRY and CDR2 is SYGVKD. With V trimmed by 7 bases and J by 4 bases, 7 bases remained unmatched. The CDR3 here is CAITPGQGRETQYF. The CDR3 DNA sequence: TGTGCCATCACCCCGGGACAGGGACGAGAGACCCAGTACTTC.

The chain combines TRBV6-1 with TRBJ1-5; D possibly corresponds to TRBD1 (5 bases). Germline CDR1 is MNHNS and CDR2 is SASEGT. The CDR3 loop spans 13 amino acids. The V and J ends lost 4 bases and 6 bases respectively, with 10 bases between them. CDR3 DNA sequence: TGTGCCAGCAGTGCCGCAGGGTTTCAGCCCCAGCATTTT. This encodes CASSAAGFQPQHF.

The J gene is TRBJ1-2, the V gene TRBV6-5, with 7 bases aligning to TRBD1. Looked up from germline, CDR1 is MNHEY and CDR2 is SVGAGI. Trimming cost V 0 bases and J 8 bases; bases outside gene matches: 6. The CDR3 is 14 residues long. CDR3 sequence: CASSYSAGGGGYTF. The CDR3 bases are TGTGCCAGCAGTTACTCCGCAGGGGGTGGAGGCTACACCTTC.

This sequence joins TRBV11-2 and TRBJ2-1; 9 bases map to TRBD2. The germline V gene has CDR1 SGHAT and CDR2 FQNNGV. V lost 5 bases and J lost 2; bases outside the gene matches: 10. The CDR3 sequence is 17 residues long. The CDR3 reads CASSPPQRLAAYNEQFF. Written as DNA, the CDR3 is TGTGCCAGCAGCCCGCCGCAACGACTAGCGGCCTACAATGAGCAGTTCTTC.

The genes are TRBV19 and TRBJ2-7; 7 positions agree with TRBD1. Trimming removed 3 bases from V and 0 bases from J; junction bases left unmatched: 5. The CDR3 sequence is 15 residues long. The V gene's germline CDR1 is LNHDA and CDR2 SQIVND (reference sequence). The CDR3 DNA reads as TGTGCCAGTAGTATCGAGACAGGGAGCTCCTACGAGCAGTACTTC. Amino acid sequence: CASSIETGSSYEQYF.

The chain couples TRBV11-2 to TRBJ2-5; a possible D gene is TRBD1 (6 bases). The V and J ends lost 5 bases and 3 bases respectively, with 16 bases between them. There are 15 residues in the CDR3. Per germline, CDR1 SGHAT and CDR2 FQNNGV. The CDR3 loop is CASSPTGTLKETQYF. As DNA, the CDR3 is TGTGCCAGCAGCCCGACCGGGACATTAAAAGAGACCCAGTACTTC.

This chain uses TRBV11-2 with TRBJ2-3, with 10 bases identical to TRBD2. With 6 bases clipped from V and 6 bases from J, the junction kept 6 bases outside the gene matches. CDR3 length: 14 residues. CDR1 SGHAT and CDR2 FQNNGV come from the germline V gene. The CDR3 loop reads CASRPEGLADTQYF. The CDR3 DNA is TGTGCCAGCAGACCTGAGGGACTAGCGGATACGCAGTATTTT.

This clone was picked up one time. V gene TRBV30 combines with J gene TRBJ1-1; tentatively, D is TRBD1 (5 bases). The V end was cut by 1 base, the J end by 0 bases, with 15 bases between. The CDR3 runs 16 residues. Germline assignment: CDR1 GTSNPN and CDR2 SVGIG (reference sequence). DNA of the CDR3: TGTGCCTGGAGTGGGAGGGGATTGAAAATGAACACTGAAGCTTTCTTT. This translates into CAWSGRGLKMNTEAFF. Drawing the rest from reference TRBV30 and TRBJ1-1, the complete variable domain is SQTIHQWPATLVQPVGSPLSLECTVEGTSNPNLYWYRQAAGRGLQLLFYSVGIGQISSEVPQNLSASRPQDRQFILSSKKLLLSDSGFYLCAWSGRGLKMNTEAFFGQGTRLTVV.

The rearrangement links TRBV28 to TRBJ1-3, with D possibly being TRBD1 (5 bases). Trimming took 8 bases from V and 0 from J, leaving 17 bases between them. Germline V gene lookup returns CDR1 MDHEN and CDR2 SYDVKM. This CDR3 spans 16 amino acids. The CDR3 sequence is CASGRRQMTSGNTIYF. CDR3 nucleotides: TGTGCCAGCGGGAGACGACAGATGACCTCTGGAAACACCATATATTTT.

The V gene is TRBV19, the J gene TRBJ1-1; 7 positions match TRBD1. Germline trimming cut 4 bases from V and 6 bases from J; bases unmatched to any gene: 2. This CDR3 contains 12 residues. Germline CDR1 LNHDA, CDR2 SQIVND (reference sequence). In DNA form, the CDR3 reads TGTGCCAGTAGTAACAGGGGAGCTGAAGCTTTCTTT. It encodes CASSNRGAEAFF.

The chain employs TRBV5-5 and TRBJ2-1, with 7 bases that match TRBD1. The CDR3 runs 15 residues. Germline V CDR1 and CDR2: SGHKS, YYEKEE (reference sequence). With V trimmed by 0 bases and J by 4 bases, 4 bases remained unmatched. This CDR3 is CASSLEQGLYNEQFF. For the CDR3, the DNA is TGTGCCAGCAGCTTGGAACAGGGGCTTTACAATGAGCAGTTCTTC.

The chain combines TRBV30 with TRBJ2-1; 10 nucleotides align to TRBD2. The CDR3 is made up of 15 amino acids. The germline CDR1 and CDR2 sequences are GTSNPN and SVGIG (reference sequence). V was clipped by 0 bases and J by 4 bases; unmatched bases: 3. The CDR3 region has the DNA TGTGCCTGGAGTGTACTAGCGGGATTTTACAATGAGCAGTTCTTC. Amino acids: CAWSVLAGFYNEQFF.

The chain uses TRBV5-1 and TRBJ1-2; D not resolved. From germline, CDR1 is SGHRS and CDR2 YFSETQ. The CDR3 covers 13 residues. Trimming removed 0 bases at V and 8 bases at J, with 11 bases between. This CDR3 reads CASSLVGLSGYTF. CDR3 nucleotide sequence: TGCGCCAGCAGCTTGGTTGGACTCTCAGGCTACACCTTC.

This chain joins TRBV18 and TRBJ2-7; tentatively, D is TRBD1 (6 bases). Germline V gene lookup returns CDR1 KGHSH and CDR2 LQKENI. The CDR3 length is 14 residues. Trimming took 1 base from V and 3 from J, leaving 10 bases between them. The CDR3 region is CASSPHEGDYEQYF. For the CDR3, the DNA is TGTGCCAGCTCACCACACGAGGGGGACTACGAGCAGTACTTC.

DNA of the CDR3: TGTGCCAGCTCACCACAAGGACAGGGAGGGGTCTACGAGCAGTACTTC. It encodes CASSPQGQGGVYEQYF. This chain links TRBV18 with TRBJ2-7, with D maybe TRBD1 (8 bases). The CDR3 sequence is 16 residues long. Germline CDR1 KGHSH, CDR2 LQKENI. V was cut by 1 base and J by 3 bases, with 16 bases left in between.

The chain carries TRBV29-1 and TRBJ2-1, with a tentative D call TRBD2 (6 bases). This CDR3 comprises 15 residues. Germline V CDR1 and CDR2: SQVTM, ANQGSEA. V was shortened by 6 bases and J by 6 bases, with 21 bases between the two germline ends. This CDR3 is CSVKGFGLGGNEQFF. The CDR3 region has the DNA TGCAGCGTCAAAGGGTTCGGCCTGGGGGGCAATGAGCAGTTCTTC.

The gene calls are TRBV30 and TRBJ1-4; D unresolved. Trimming removed 1 base at V and 5 bases at J, with 11 bases between. Germline V lookup: CDR1 GTSNPN, CDR2 SVGIG (reference sequence). This CDR3 spans 14 amino acids. The CDR3 spells CAWSGSITNEKLFF. The CDR3 nucleotides read TGTGCCTGGAGTGGTTCGATTACAAATGAAAAACTGTTTTTT.

V and J are TRBV30 and TRBJ2-5; TRBD2 agrees at 8 bases. The J segment lost 0 bases and the V segment lost 7 bases, leaving 10 bases of the junction unmatched. Germline V lookup: CDR1 GTSNPN, CDR2 SVGIG (reference sequence). CDR3 length: 15 amino acids. The CDR3 protein is CALSGRSWYQETQYF. DNA of the CDR3: TGTGCCTTGAGCGGGAGATCCTGGTACCAAGAGACCCAGTACTTC.

The chain recombines TRBV5-4 with TRBJ2-7, with a weak D call TRBD2 (7 bases). The germline gives CDR1 SGHNT, CDR2 YYREEE (reference sequence). This CDR3 has 16 amino acids. Trimming removed 0 bases at V and 3 bases at J, with 16 bases between. The CDR3 loop reads CASSLDGGDTFYEQYF. DNA for the CDR3: TGTGCCAGCAGCTTGGATGGGGGGGACACCTTCTACGAGCAGTACTTC. The variable domain in full, completed from reference TRBV5-4 and TRBJ2-7, reads ETGVTQSPTHLIKTRGQQVTLRCSSQSGHNTVSWYQQALGQGPQFIFQYYREEENGRGNFPPRFSGLQFPNYSSELNVNALELDDSALYLCASSLDGGDTFYEQYFGPGTRLTVT.

As concerns this clone: Different DNA sequences within this sample yield the same CDR3. The genes are TRBV15 and TRBJ1-6; TRBD1 might be the D (5 bases). Germline values: CDR1 LNHNV, CDR2 YYDKDF (reference sequence). This CDR3 has 15 residues. V gave up 3 bases and J gave up 5 bases, with 11 bases separating them. The CDR3 loop reads CATSRAGTDNSPLHF. Here the CDR3 DNA reads TGTGCCACCAGCAGGGCCGGGACCGATAATTCACCCCTCCACTTT.